This TCR beta chain came from a study of control samples from healthy donors and cancer patients. CDR3 length: 13 residues. V was shortened by 7 bases and J by 2 bases, with 11 bases between the two germline ends. Germline CDR1 and CDR2: ENHRY and SYGVKD. Assay: immunoSEQ multiplex PCR; the TCRdb copy retains only in-frame clones and omits some. The repertoire has approximately 72,000 clones, 89% of them found once; the top ten carry about 7.1%. This clone was seen more than once but under ten times. The receptor was derived from a man aged 50-59 years in good health. The gene calls are TRBV10-3 and TRBJ2-5; TRBD2 might be the D (6 bases). The sequenced material came from blood. This CDR3 reads CAIMSAGQETQYF. The CDR3 DNA reads TGTGCCATCATGTCAGCGGGTCAAGAGACCCAGTACTTC.